The 28 T cell receptor beta chains in this list originate from one sample, sequenced in a study of monozygotic twins with inflammatory bowel disease. From the 5' RACE reads, TCRdb lists one entry per CDR3 protein and no DNA. The sample has 110,000 to 150,000 distinct CDR3 sequences, and its top ten clones hold 1% to 1.5%. The sequencing input was blood. These receptors originate from a human donor with ulcerative colitis or Crohn's disease, or a healthy co-twin of an affected twin (not recorded which).

This chain's CDR3 is CASSQISGRASTQYF. This chain links TRBV18 with TRBJ2-3; TCRdb names TRBD2, which stays unverified in the absence of DNA. The CDR3 runs to 15 residues. Germline lookup yields CDR1 KGHSH and CDR2 LQKENI.

The chain combines TRBV11-1 with TRBJ2-1; TCRdb's assignment of TRBD1 cannot be checked, as there is no DNA. The length of the CDR3 is 13 residues. Germline V gives CDR1 SGHAT, CDR2 FQDESV (reference sequence). CDR3 in amino acids: CASSFGQGIEQFF.

The V and J genes are TRBV7-9 and TRBJ1-5. CDR1 is SEHNR, CDR2 FQNEAQ, per germline (reference sequence). The CDR3 has 16 amino acids. Here the CDR3 reads CASSLAGRAGNQPQHF.

This rearrangement joins TRBV20-1 to TRBJ1-4; without DNA, the TCRdb call of TRBD1 cannot be checked. The CDR3 covers 13 residues. In germline, CDR1 is DFQATT, CDR2 SNEGSKA (reference sequence). The CDR3 loop reads CSARAGDGEKLFF.

The V and J genes are TRBV20-1 and TRBJ2-5; absent DNA, TCRdb's TRBD1 call cannot be checked. This CDR3 is 12 amino acids long. In germline, CDR1 is DFQATT, CDR2 SNEGSKA (reference sequence). CDR3 protein: CSAYRVRETQYF.

V is TRBV4-3 and J is TRBJ1-1. The CDR3 spans 13 residues. In germline, CDR1 is LGHNA, CDR2 YSLEER. The CDR3 here is CASSQAVYTEAFF.

The V gene is TRBV12-3 or TRBV12-4, the J gene TRBJ1-3. The CDR3 is made up of 13 amino acids. The CDR3 reads CASSLYRGNTIYF.

J is TRBJ1-6 and V is TRBV11-2. Looked up from germline, CDR1 is SGHAT and CDR2 is FQNNGV. This CDR3 region has 13 residues. CDR3 loop: CASSLVSGSPLHF.

The J gene is TRBJ1-1, the V gene TRBV30; TCRdb picks TRBD1, but there is no DNA to check that call. This CDR3 spans 14 amino acids. From germline, CDR1 is GTSNPN and CDR2 SVGIG (reference sequence). This CDR3 reads CAWSVQGAFAEAFF.

This chain uses TRBV6-1 with TRBJ2-7; checking the TCRdb D call of TRBD1 is not possible without DNA. CDR3 length equals 16 residues. CDR1 and CDR2 from the germline V gene are MNHNS and SASEGT. The CDR3: CASSEAIPGSSYEQYF.

J is TRBJ2-3 and V is TRBV6-5. Per the germline V gene, CDR1 is MNHEY and CDR2 is SVGAGI. The CDR3 runs to 12 residues. The CDR3 is CASMAGTDTQYF.

V gene TRBV20-1 combines with J gene TRBJ1-4; TCRdb's D gene call, TRBD1, goes unchecked for lack of DNA. CDR3 length: 12 residues. Per germline, CDR1 DFQATT and CDR2 SNEGSKA (reference sequence). The CDR3 spells CSVDSANEKLFF.

The chain has TRBV4-1 and TRBJ2-7; absent DNA, TCRdb's TRBD1 call cannot be checked. CDR1 and CDR2 from the germline V gene are MGHRA and YSYEKL. CDR3 length: 13 amino acids. The CDR3 protein is CASSQERWGSQYF.

This rearrangement joins TRBV4-3 to TRBJ1-1. The germline gives CDR1 LGHNA, CDR2 YSLEER. The CDR3 covers 16 residues. The CDR3 loop reads CASSQARSSGNTEAFF.

The chain employs TRBV7-6 and TRBJ1-5; TCRdb designates TRBD1, a call that cannot be tested without DNA. The CDR3 is 14 residues long. Germline V gene sequence: CDR1 SGHVS, CDR2 FNYEAQ. CDR3 in amino acids: CASSLLGGLQPQHF.

V and J are TRBV27 and TRBJ2-2; TCRdb's assignment of TRBD2 cannot be checked, as there is no DNA. Germline CDR1 MNHEY, CDR2 SMNVEV (reference sequence). This CDR3 has 15 amino acids. This chain's CDR3 is CASMGGGANTGELFF.

The chain recombines TRBV5-1 with TRBJ2-3; TCRdb indicates TRBD1, and absent DNA this call remains unverified. CDR3 length: 14 residues. CDR1 and CDR2 (germline): SGHRS, YFSETQ. The CDR3 is CASSLRQGPDTQYF.

The chain carries TRBV20-1 and TRBJ2-7. Germline CDR1 and CDR2: DFQATT and SNEGSKA (reference sequence). CDR3 length: 15 residues. CDR3 sequence: CSARDSLRSSYEQYF.

The chain joins TRBV11-2 to TRBJ1-3; TCRdb designates TRBD1, a call that cannot be tested without DNA. Germline V gives CDR1 SGHAT, CDR2 FQNNGV. The CDR3 totals 16 residues. Here the CDR3 reads CASSLPGQGAGNTIYF.

This chain joins TRBV7-9 and TRBJ2-2; lacking DNA, the TRBD2 call made by TCRdb goes unchecked. Germline CDR1 is SEHNR and CDR2 is FQNEAQ (reference sequence). The CDR3 runs 16 residues. The chain's CDR3 is CASSPLSGRRTGELFF.

The chain links TRBV6-1 to TRBJ2-7; TCRdb gives TRBD1 as the D gene, but with no DNA this cannot be confirmed. CDR3 length: 15 amino acids. The V gene's germline CDR1 is MNHNS and CDR2 SASEGT. The CDR3 spells CASTVGTVVTYEQYF.

V gene TRBV3-1 combines with J gene TRBJ1-1; TCRdb indicates TRBD1, and absent DNA this call remains unverified. The CDR3 spans 14 residues. CDR1 and CDR2 from the germline V gene are LGHDT and YNNKEL (reference sequence). The CDR3 region is CASSPGATTTGAFF.

The chain combines TRBV6-1 with TRBJ2-5; TCRdb gives TRBD1 as the D gene, but with no DNA this cannot be confirmed. CDR1 is MNHNS and CDR2 is SASEGT in the germline V gene. The CDR3 is 16 amino acids. The CDR3 spells CASSESFGHLQETQYF.

The chain joins TRBV3-1 to TRBJ1-1; TCRdb names TRBD1, which stays unverified in the absence of DNA. The germline V gene has CDR1 LGHDT and CDR2 YNNKEL (reference sequence). The CDR3 covers 15 residues. The CDR3 here is CASSQVPGGTGEAFF.

The chain carries TRBV20-1 and TRBJ2-3. CDR1 DFQATT and CDR2 SNEGSKA come from the germline V gene (reference sequence). This CDR3 comprises 11 residues. CDR3 in amino acids: CSARIVDTQYF.

The V call is TRBV20-1, the J call TRBJ1-1. Germline-derived CDR1 and CDR2 are DFQATT and SNEGSKA (reference sequence). The CDR3 is 13 residues long. The CDR3 protein is CSAEDGLRAEAFF.

The V and J genes are TRBV20-1 and TRBJ2-7; the D gene TCRdb calls, TRBD1, cannot be checked with no DNA. The germline CDR1 and CDR2 sequences are DFQATT and SNEGSKA (reference sequence). The CDR3 runs 15 residues. CDR3 sequence: CSAAVPTGPIYEQYF.

V usage is TRBV7-7 and J usage is TRBJ2-1; as DNA is missing, the TRBD2 call by TCRdb cannot be tested. The CDR3 is made up of 13 amino acids. CDR1 is SSHAT, CDR2 FNYEAQ, per germline (reference sequence). The CDR3 is CASSLAVRDEQFF.